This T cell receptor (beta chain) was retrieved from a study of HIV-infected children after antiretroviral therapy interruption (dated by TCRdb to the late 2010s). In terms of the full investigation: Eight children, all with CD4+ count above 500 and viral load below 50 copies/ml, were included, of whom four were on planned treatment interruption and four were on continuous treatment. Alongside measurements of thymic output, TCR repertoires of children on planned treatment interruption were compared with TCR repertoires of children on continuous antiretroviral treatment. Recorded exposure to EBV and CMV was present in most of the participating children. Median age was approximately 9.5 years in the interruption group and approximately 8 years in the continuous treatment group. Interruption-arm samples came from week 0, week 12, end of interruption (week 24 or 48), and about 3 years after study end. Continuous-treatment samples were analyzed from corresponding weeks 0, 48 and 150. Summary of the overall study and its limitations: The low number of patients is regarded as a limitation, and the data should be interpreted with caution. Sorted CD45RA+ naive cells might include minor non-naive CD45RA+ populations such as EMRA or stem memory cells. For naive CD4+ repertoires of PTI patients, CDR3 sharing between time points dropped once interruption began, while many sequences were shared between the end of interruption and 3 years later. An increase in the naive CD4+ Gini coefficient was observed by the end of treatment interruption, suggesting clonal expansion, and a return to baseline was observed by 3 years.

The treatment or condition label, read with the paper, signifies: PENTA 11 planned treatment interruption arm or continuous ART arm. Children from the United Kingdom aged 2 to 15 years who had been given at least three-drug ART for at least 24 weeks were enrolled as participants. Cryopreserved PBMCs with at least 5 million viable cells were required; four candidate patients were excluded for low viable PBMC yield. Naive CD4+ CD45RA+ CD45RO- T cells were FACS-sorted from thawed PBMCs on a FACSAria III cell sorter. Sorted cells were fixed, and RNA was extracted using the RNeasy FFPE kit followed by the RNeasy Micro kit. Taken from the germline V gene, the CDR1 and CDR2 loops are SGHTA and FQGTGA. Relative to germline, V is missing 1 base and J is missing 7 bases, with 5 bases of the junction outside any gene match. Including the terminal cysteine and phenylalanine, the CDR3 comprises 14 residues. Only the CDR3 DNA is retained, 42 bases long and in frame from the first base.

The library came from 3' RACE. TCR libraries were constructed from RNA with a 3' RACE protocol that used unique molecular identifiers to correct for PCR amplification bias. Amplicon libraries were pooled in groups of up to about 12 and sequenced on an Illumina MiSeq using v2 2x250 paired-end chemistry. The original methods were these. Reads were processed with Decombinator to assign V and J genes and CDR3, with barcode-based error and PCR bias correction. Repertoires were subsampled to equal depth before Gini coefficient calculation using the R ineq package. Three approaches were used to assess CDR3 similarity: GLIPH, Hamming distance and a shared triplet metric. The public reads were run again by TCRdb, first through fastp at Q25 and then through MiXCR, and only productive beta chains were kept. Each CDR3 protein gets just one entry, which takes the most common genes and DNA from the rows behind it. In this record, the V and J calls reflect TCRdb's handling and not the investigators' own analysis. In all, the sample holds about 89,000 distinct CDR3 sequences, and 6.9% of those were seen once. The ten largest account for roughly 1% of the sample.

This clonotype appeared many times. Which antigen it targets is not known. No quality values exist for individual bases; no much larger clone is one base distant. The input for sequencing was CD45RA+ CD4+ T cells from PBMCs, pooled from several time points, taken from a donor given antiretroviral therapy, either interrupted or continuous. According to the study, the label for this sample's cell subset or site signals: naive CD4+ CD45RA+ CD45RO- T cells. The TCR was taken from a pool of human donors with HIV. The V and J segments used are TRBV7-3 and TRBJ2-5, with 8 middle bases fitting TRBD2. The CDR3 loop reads CASSLKAGAGTQYF. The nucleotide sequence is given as TGTGCCAGCAGCTTAAAAGCGGGGGCAGGGACCCAGTACTTC. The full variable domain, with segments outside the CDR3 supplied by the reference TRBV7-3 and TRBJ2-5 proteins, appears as GAGVSQTPSNKVTEKGKYVELRCDPISGHTALYWYRQSLGQGPEFLIYFQGTGAADDSGLPNDRFFAVRPEGSVSTLKIQRTERGDSAVYLCASSLKAGAGTQYFGPGTRLLVL.